The 20 T cell receptor beta chains reported below all come from one sample, sequenced in a study of neurological immune-mediated disorders. TCRdb used MiXCR to reprocess the 5' RACE reads, holding one entry per CDR3 protein. The sample contains 45,000 to 60,000 distinct CDR3 sequences, under 3% of which appear only once. Source material: PBMCs. These receptors were taken from a man between 50 and 59 years old with multiple sclerosis.

There are many counts of this clonotype. This chain links TRBV3-1 with TRBJ2-2; 7 nucleotides align to TRBD2. Germline CDR1 is LGHDT and CDR2 is YNNKEL (reference sequence). The ends lost 2 bases at V and 6 bases at J; junction bases unmatched: 3. The CDR3 length is 14 residues. The CDR3, as DNA: TGTGCCAGCAGCCAATTTCTAGCGGCCGGGGAGCTGTTTTTT. This gives the protein CASSQFLAAGELFF.

In this sample, this clonotype turned up many times. This chain connects TRBV6-2 or TRBV6-3 to TRBJ2-1; D is perhaps TRBD1 or TRBD2 (6 bases each). V lost 0 bases and J lost 8, with 17 bases in between. This CDR3 has 16 residues. CDR1 MNHEY and CDR2 SVGEGT come from the germline V gene. The CDR3 region has the DNA TGTGCCAGCAGTTACTCGATGCCTCTGGGGGGCCATGAGCAGTTCTTC. Protein sequence: CASSYSMPLGGHEQFF.

This clonotype has a count of ten or more. The V call is TRBV20-1, the J call TRBJ2-7, with TRBD2 matching over 7 bases. After removal of 5 bases from V and 2 bases from J, the junction contained 6 bases not matched to a gene. This CDR3 comprises 13 residues. CDR1 is DFQATT, CDR2 SNEGSKA, per germline (reference sequence). CDR3 nucleotide sequence: TGCAGTGCTCCAGGGAGGGGCACCTACGAGCAGTACTTC. Residues: CSAPGRGTYEQYF.

Note on this clonotype: A much larger clone lies one base from this, so it may be a read error. This sequence joins TRBV5-1 and TRBJ1-1; no definite D call. There are 14 residues in the CDR3. V was pared by 2 bases and J by 4 bases, with 12 bases between. The V gene's germline CDR1 is SGHRS and CDR2 YFSETQ. The CDR3 protein is CASSLGKGGTEAFF. CDR3 sequence (DNA): TGCGCCAGCAGCTTAGGAAAGGGAGGCACTGAAGCTTTCTTT.

This clonotype came up many times. The chain joins TRBV5-1 to TRBJ1-5, with D possibly being TRBD1 (6 bases). The CDR3 is 15 amino acids. The ends were cut back, 5 bases at V and 3 bases at J, with 15 bases in the middle. CDR1 is SGHRS and CDR2 is YFSETQ in the germline V gene. CDR3 DNA: TGCGCCAGCAGTAACGACAGGTGGCCCAATCAGCCCCAGCATTTT. It yields the protein CASSNDRWPNQPQHF. The complete variable domain, with remaining parts taken from reference TRBV5-1 and TRBJ1-5, reads KAGVTQTPRYLIKTRGQQVTLSCSPISGHRSVSWYQQTPGQGLQFLFEYFSETQRNKGNFPGRFSGRQFSNSRSEMNVSTLELGDSALYLCASSNDRWPNQPQHFGDGTRLSIL.

This clonotype was counted at least ten times. The chain links TRBV20-1 to TRBJ2-1; 11 nucleotides agree with TRBD2. This CDR3 spans 18 amino acids. Germline V lookup: CDR1 DFQATT, CDR2 SNEGSKA (reference sequence). V was clipped by 5 bases and J by 3 bases; unmatched bases: 15. This CDR3 is CSARRPLLAGANYNEQFF. DNA of the CDR3: TGCAGTGCTCGAAGGCCCCTACTAGCGGGGGCGAACTACAATGAGCAGTTCTTC.

Many counts were recorded for this clonotype. V usage is TRBV12-5 and J usage is TRBJ1-1; tentatively, D is TRBD1 (6 bases). This CDR3 is 12 amino acids long. V was cut by 7 bases and J by 5 bases, with 11 bases left in between. Germline V gene lookup returns CDR1 LGHNT and CDR2 FRNRAP. CDR3 sequence: CASEGVETEAFF. CDR3 sequence (DNA): TGTGCTAGTGAGGGGGTAGAAACTGAAGCTTTCTTT.

At least ten counts were recorded for this clonotype. This chain connects TRBV12-3 or TRBV12-4 to TRBJ2-3; 11 nucleotides line up with TRBD2. With V trimmed by 6 bases and J by 4 bases, 3 bases remained unmatched. The CDR3 contains 14 residues. CDR3 in DNA: TGTGCCAGCAGGGCTAGCGGGGGGTCAGATACGCAGTATTTT. Its translation: CASRASGGSDTQYF.

This clonotype was counted many times. The V and J genes are TRBV5-1 and TRBJ1-4; possible D gene TRBD1, 5 bases. The CDR3 spans 13 residues. Deletions cut 4 bases from V and 7 bases from J, with 11 bases between. CDR1 and CDR2 from the germline V gene are SGHRS and YFSETQ. The CDR3 DNA reads as TGCGCCAGCAGCGCCGACAGAACTGAAAAACTGTTTTTT. Translated: CASSADRTEKLFF.

This clonotype has a count of ten or more. The chain joins TRBV20-1 to TRBJ1-6; TRBD1 matches 8 bases. The CDR3 sequence is 15 residues long. In germline, CDR1 is DFQATT, CDR2 SNEGSKA (reference sequence). V shed 0 bases and J 10 bases; nucleotides not matched to a gene: 8. CDR3 coding DNA: TGCAGTGCTAGAGATCGGACAGGGTCCGGCTCACCCCTCCACTTT. Amino acid sequence: CSARDRTGSGSPLHF.

This clonotype has at least ten counts. The chain uses TRBV29-1 and TRBJ1-2; TRBD1 matches at 8 bases. The J segment lost 9 bases and the V segment lost 6 bases, leaving 9 bases of the junction unmatched. The CDR3 has 12 residues. From germline, CDR1 is SQVTM and CDR2 ANQGSEA. CDR3 sequence (DNA): TGCAGCGTATTAGGACAGGGCTGGAGCTACACCTTC. Amino acid sequence: CSVLGQGWSYTF. The variable domain in full, completed from reference TRBV29-1 and TRBJ1-2, reads SAVISQKPSRDICQRGTSLTIQCQVDSQVTMMFWYRQQPGQSLTLIATANQGSEATYESGFVIDKFPISRPNLTFSTLTVSNMSPEDSSIYLCSVLGQGWSYTFGSGTRLTVV.

This clonotype was counted between two and nine times. The chain links TRBV20-1 to TRBJ2-1; no definite D call. Trimming took off 5 bases at V and 4 bases at J, with 15 bases between the two ends. This CDR3 is 14 amino acids long. Germline assignment: CDR1 DFQATT and CDR2 SNEGSKA (reference sequence). The CDR3 DNA is TGCAGTGCTCCACCCTTGGACCTATACAATGAGCAGTTCTTC. Translation gives CSAPPLDLYNEQFF.

This clonotype has at least ten counts. The rearrangement uses TRBV7-7 and TRBJ2-3; 9 bases are shared with TRBD2. The CDR3 sequence is 15 residues long. Germline V gene sequence: CDR1 SSHAT, CDR2 FNYEAQ (reference sequence). The trim removed 8 bases at V and 4 bases at J, leaving 10 bases unmatched. The CDR3 spells CASSPGRGGSDTQYF. CDR3 nucleotides: TGTGCCAGCTCCCCGGGGCGGGGGGGATCAGATACGCAGTATTTT.

In its sample, this clonotype was seen many times. The CDR3 region is CASSYLGPDTQYF. The DNA of the CDR3 is TGTGCCAGCAGTTACCTAGGGCCGGATACGCAGTATTTT. This chain joins TRBV6-2 or TRBV6-3 and TRBJ2-3; no reliable D call. Between the trimmed V and J ends, which lost 2 bases and 6 bases, there was a span of 9 bases. CDR1 MNHEY and CDR2 SVGEGT come from the germline V gene. The CDR3 is 13 amino acids.

This clonotype was observed at least ten times. The genes are TRBV5-1 and TRBJ1-3; D remains unclear. Germline-derived CDR1 and CDR2 are SGHRS and YFSETQ. CDR3 length equals 14 residues. Trimming took off 3 bases at V and 4 bases at J, with 11 bases between the two ends. The DNA of the CDR3 is TGCGCCAGCAGCTCCGCAGGCCCCGGAAACACCATATATTTT. Translated: CASSSAGPGNTIYF.

This clonotype was picked up many times. CDR3 sequence: CASSYMGKKNQPQHF. The CDR3 DNA follows: TGTGCCAGCAGTTATATGGGGAAGAAAAATCAGCCCCAGCATTTT. The chain carries TRBV6-2 or TRBV6-3 and TRBJ1-5, with D hard to call. CDR3 length: 15 amino acids. Per germline, CDR1 MNHEY and CDR2 SVGEGT. V lost 3 bases, J lost 4 bases, and 13 bases lay in between.

This clonotype was counted at least ten times. The chain has TRBV7-2 and TRBJ2-3; D not resolved. Germline V CDR1 and CDR2: SGHTA, FQGNSA. The germline V and J ends were trimmed by 1 base and 0 bases, with 5 bases remaining between them. The CDR3 covers 14 residues. The CDR3 spells CASSLVSSTDTQYF. The CDR3 coding sequence is TGTGCCAGCAGCTTAGTATCTAGCACAGATACGCAGTATTTT.

This clonotype appeared many times. The chain is built from TRBV12-3 or TRBV12-4 and TRBJ1-1; possibly TRBD1 for D (6 bases). Trimming cost V 6 bases and J 0 bases, with 11 bases left between them. The CDR3 has 14 amino acids. The CDR3 here is CASSVGGLNTEAFF. In DNA form, the CDR3 reads TGTGCCAGCAGCGTCGGGGGGCTGAACACTGAAGCTTTCTTT.

This clonotype was seen at least ten times. The gene calls are TRBV7-6 and TRBJ2-3; no definite D call. Per germline, CDR1 SGHVS and CDR2 FNYEAQ. CDR3 size: 17 residues. Trimming cost V 4 bases and J 0 bases, with 17 bases left between them. The CDR3 region is CASSSPFDRISTDTQYF. In DNA form, the CDR3 reads TGTGCCAGCAGCTCCCCCTTCGATAGGATTAGCACAGATACGCAGTATTTT.

This clonotype was counted ten times or more. The genes are TRBV29-1 and TRBJ1-2; D not resolved. CDR1 and CDR2 (germline): SQVTM, ANQGSEA. The CDR3 totals 16 residues. The V and J ends lost 4 bases and 2 bases respectively, with 20 bases between them. CDR3: CSVGLVLTQRNYGYTF. The CDR3 DNA sequence: TGCAGCGTTGGACTTGTCCTGACCCAGAGAAACTATGGCTACACCTTC.